These T cell receptor beta chains were read from a single sample in a study of blood T cell repertoires in COVID-19. Using immunoSEQ multiplex PCR, the repertoire was profiled, and TCRdb retains in-frame clones only, with some absent. The data hold about 310,000 clones, with 85% to 90% observed a single time. The sequencing input was PBMCs or T cells enriched from blood (not recorded which). These receptors were taken from a woman in her 30s who had recovered from COVID-19. Both conserved end residues are part of each CDR3. D genes are given only for firm matches. The size entry is marked missing in some rows and otherwise reads once, few, many or a size class.

v_gene	d_gene	j_gene	abundance	CDR3aa	CDR3nt
TRBV11-2	TRBD1	TRBJ1-2	.	CASIPQGVDGYTF	TGTGCCAGCATCCCCCAGGGGGTTGATGGCTACACCTTC
TRBV25-1	TRBD2	TRBJ2-3	.	CASSEWKRGNTQYF	TGTGCCAGCAGTGAATGGAAGCGGGGCAATACGCAGTATTTT
TRBV11-2	.	TRBJ1-2	.	CASSPYPRRARGYTF	TGTGCCAGCAGCCCCTACCCAAGGAGGGCACGGGGCTACACCTTC
TRBV5-5	.	TRBJ2-3	.	CASSLEGADTQYF	TGTGCCAGCAGCTTGGAAGGGGCAGATACGCAGTATTTT
TRBV27	.	TRBJ2-4	.	CASSSLGQEAKNIQYF	TGTGCCAGCAGTTCCTTGGGGCAGGAGGCCAAAAACATTCAGTACTTC
TRBV6-5	.	TRBJ1-6	.	CASGTDSSPLHF	TGTGCCAGTGGTACAGATAGTTCACCCCTCCACTTT
TRBV7-8	.	TRBJ2-5	.	CASSLVGLQETQYF	TGTGCCAGCAGCTTAGTGGGGCTGCAAGAGACCCAGTACTTC
TRBV2	.	TRBJ2-7	.	CASRDRSYEQYF	TGTGCCAGCAGGGACAGATCCTACGAGCAGTACTTC
TRBV21-1	.	TRBJ1-3	few	CASSTGQGGGNTIYF	TGTGCCAGCAGCACCGGACAGGGGGGCGGAAACACCATATATTTT
TRBV19	TRBD1	TRBJ2-7	.	CASTDDRESYEQYF	TGTGCCAGTACCGACGACAGGGAATCTTACGAGCAGTACTTC
TRBV10-2	.	TRBJ2-7	.	CASTLRVPIYEQYF	TGCGCCAGCACGCTCAGGGTCCCGATCTACGAGCAGTACTTC
TRBV21-1	.	TRBJ2-5	.	CASSNHRTGRETQYF	TGTGCCAGCAGCAACCACCGGACAGGGAGAGAGACCCAGTACTTC
TRBV28	.	TRBJ2-7	.	CASTGLAGSEREQYF	TGTGCCAGCACTGGATTGGCGGGCTCGGAGAGGGAGCAGTACTTC
TRBV7-3	TRBD1	TRBJ1-1	.	CASSFDRESEAFF	TGTGCCAGCAGCTTCGACAGGGAGTCTGAAGCTTTCTTT
TRBV7-2	.	TRBJ1-1	.	CASTQGTPNTEAFF	TGTGCCAGCACCCAGGGAACCCCGAACACTGAAGCTTTCTTT
TRBV19	.	TRBJ2-5	.	CASIAADQETQYF	TGTGCCAGTATAGCGGCGGACCAAGAGACCCAGTACTTC
TRBV7-2	.	TRBJ2-6	.	CASNLGGTSSGANVLTF	TGTGCCAGCAACCTAGGCGGCACCTCCTCTGGGGCCAACGTCCTGACTTTC
TRBV28	.	TRBJ2-7	.	CASSLGQRPYEQYF	TGTGCCAGCAGTTTAGGGCAGAGACCCTACGAGCAGTACTTC
TRBV4-1	.	TRBJ1-4	.	CASSKARAGQINEKLFF	TGCGCCAGCAGCAAAGCTCGGGCGGGGCAGATTAATGAAAAACTGTTTTTT
TRBV19	.	TRBJ1-1	few	CASTFRNTEAFF	TGTGCCAGTACCTTCAGGAACACTGAAGCTTTCTTT
TRBV6-4	TRBD1	TRBJ1-1	few	CASSRTGNTEAFF	TGTGCCAGCAGCCGGACAGGGAACACTGAAGCTTTCTTT
TRBV13	TRBD2	TRBJ2-1	.	CASSPRATSGRGPYNEQFF	TGTGCCAGCAGCCCTCGCGCGACTAGCGGGAGGGGTCCCTACAATGAGCAGTTCTTC
TRBV6-5	.	TRBJ2-1	.	CASRQSSVYEQFF	TGTGCCAGCAGACAATCTAGCGTTTATGAGCAGTTCTTC
TRBV19	.	TRBJ1-2	.	CASNQGTSWNYGYTF	TGTGCCAGTAACCAGGGGACATCATGGAACTATGGCTACACCTTC
TRBV4-1	TRBD2	TRBJ2-3	.	CASSPTTSPQYF	TGCGCCAGCAGCCCGACGACTAGCCCGCAGTATTTT
TRBV27	TRBD2	TRBJ2-2	.	CASSFFGGRNTGELFF	TGTGCCAGCAGTTTCTTTGGCGGGAGAAACACCGGGGAGCTGTTTTTT
TRBV11-2	.	TRBJ2-7	.	CASSLDRGGEQYF	TGTGCCAGCAGCTTAGATCGAGGAGGGGAGCAGTACTTC
TRBV5-1	.	TRBJ1-6	.	CASSLGTESPLHF	TGCGCCAGCAGCTTGGGTACAGAATCACCCCTCCACTTT
TRBV7-2	.	TRBJ1-2	.	CASSFRRESFGYTF	TGTGCCAGCAGCTTTCGGAGGGAATCGTTTGGCTACACCTTC
TRBV7-2	TRBD2	TRBJ2-7	.	CASSSGTSGYEQYF	TGTGCCAGCAGCTCCGGGACTAGCGGATACGAGCAGTACTTC
TRBV3-1/TRBV3-2	.	TRBJ2-2	.	CASSQGGRGELFF	TGTGCCAGCAGCCAAGGAGGGAGGGGGGAGCTGTTTTTT
TRBV18	TRBD2	TRBJ2-1	.	CASSPLLAVDEQFF	TGTGCCAGCTCACCATTACTAGCGGTGGATGAGCAGTTCTTC
TRBV4-1	TRBD1	TRBJ1-3	.	CASSHIGQGAGNTIYF	TGCGCCAGCAGCCACATAGGACAGGGGGCTGGAAACACCATATATTTT
TRBV7-9	.	TRBJ1-1	.	CASSYRTLVNTEAFF	TGTGCCAGCAGCTATCGGACTTTGGTGAACACTGAAGCTTTCTTT
TRBV20-1	.	TRBJ2-3	.	CSASHQGDTQYF	TGCAGTGCTAGTCATCAGGGAGATACGCAGTATTTT
TRBV5-6	.	TRBJ1-6	few	CASSLFQGLDLTPLHF	TGTGCCAGCAGCTTATTCCAGGGACTGGATCTGACACCCCTCCACTTT
TRBV4-2	TRBD1	TRBJ1-5	.	CASSQDRDSGPRNQPQHF	TGTGCCAGCAGCCAAGATAGGGACAGTGGGCCTAGGAATCAGCCCCAGCATTTT
TRBV10-3	.	TRBJ1-5	.	CAISSGGNQPQHF	TGTGCCATCAGTTCGGGGGGTAATCAACCCCAGCATTTT
TRBV11-2	TRBD1	TRBJ2-3	.	CASSGGQGPRFDTQYF	TGTGCCAGCAGCGGGGGACAGGGGCCGCGGTTTGATACGCAGTATTTT
TRBV24-1	TRBD2	TRBJ2-1	.	CATSDAGGRSGNEQFF	TGTGCCACCAGTGATGCCGGCGGGAGATCGGGCAATGAGCAGTTCTTC
TRBV10-1	.	TRBJ2-7	.	CASSEIGFSSYEQYF	TGCGCCAGCAGTGAAATTGGTTTTAGCTCCTACGAGCAGTACTTC
TRBV12-3/TRBV12-4	TRBD2	TRBJ2-1	.	CASTGLAGPEQFF	TGTGCCAGCACCGGACTAGCGGGTCCTGAGCAGTTCTTC
TRBV9	.	TRBJ2-2	.	CASSYNTGELFF	TGTGCCAGCAGCTATAACACCGGGGAGCTGTTTTTT
TRBV18	TRBD1	TRBJ2-7	.	CASSPRWDRAYEQYF	TGTGCCAGCTCACCACGATGGGACAGAGCCTACGAGCAGTACTTC
TRBV2	TRBD2	TRBJ2-3	.	CASRPGRATDTQYF	TGTGCCAGCAGACCCGGGAGGGCCACAGATACGCAGTATTTT
TRBV30	.	TRBJ1-2	.	CAWSFLFLEGYTF	TGTGCCTGGAGTTTTCTGTTTCTGGAGGGCTACACCTTC
TRBV19	.	TRBJ2-7	.	CASRLGQSYEQYF	TGTGCCAGCCGCTTGGGACAATCCTACGAGCAGTACTTC
TRBV5-5	.	TRBJ1-2	.	CASSYTTVAGYGYTF	TGTGCCAGCAGCTATACCACAGTGGCAGGATATGGCTACACCTTC
TRBV29-1	.	TRBJ1-2	once	CSVWGGSGYTF	TGCAGCGTGTGGGGCGGCTCTGGCTACACCTTC
TRBV19	TRBD2	TRBJ2-2	.	CASRVAGLATGELFF	TGTGCCAGTAGGGTGGCGGGACTAGCAACAGGGGAGCTGTTTTTT
TRBV5-6	.	TRBJ2-5	.	CASSSPGEGETQYF	TGTGCCAGCAGCTCCCCAGGGGAGGGAGAGACCCAGTACTTC
TRBV11-3	.	TRBJ2-3	.	CASSSSGTDTQYF	TGTGCCAGCAGCTCATCCGGGACAGATACGCAGTATTTT
TRBV19	TRBD1	TRBJ2-7	few	CASSPGTVSYEQYF	TGTGCCAGTAGTCCGGGGACAGTTAGCTACGAGCAGTACTTC
TRBV19	TRBD1	TRBJ1-2	.	CASSARQGDGYTF	TGTGCCAGTAGTGCGCGACAGGGGGATGGCTACACCTTC
TRBV28	TRBD1	TRBJ1-5	.	CASSYPGGPQHF	TGTGCCAGCAGTTATCCAGGGGGGCCCCAGCATTTT
TRBV7-2	.	TRBJ2-1	.	CAIGRELSSYNEQFF	TGTGCCATCGGCCGGGAGTTAAGCTCCTACAATGAGCAGTTCTTC
TRBV15	.	TRBJ1-3	once	CATSRAGAGNTIYF	TGTGCCACCAGCAGAGCAGGGGCTGGAAACACCATATATTTT